Listed below are T cell receptor beta chains from one sample, sequenced in a study of blood T cell repertoires in COVID-19. Profiling relied on immunoSEQ multiplex PCR, and the TCRdb table lists in-frame clones only, not all of them. The table lists some 100,000 clones, 88% of them singletons. The sequencing input was peripheral blood. These receptors were obtained from a woman in her seventies with acute or convalescent COVID-19. The CDR3 runs from the conserved cysteine through the conserved F or W. The D gene is left open where the match is weak. The listing skips clone size in some rows; elsewhere it reads once, few, many or a size class.

CDR3nt: TGTGCCAGTACCCTCCGAGCGGGACCGTCCTACGAGCAGTACTTC
CDR3aa: CASTLRAGPSYEQYF
v_gene: TRBV19
d_gene: TRBD2
abundance: once
j_gene: TRBJ2-7

CDR3nt: TGTGCTAGTGGTTCGGGGGACAGGGATAACTATGGCTACACCTTC
CDR3aa: CASGSGDRDNYGYTF
v_gene: TRBV12-5
d_gene: TRBD1
abundance: once
j_gene: TRBJ1-2

CDR3nt: TGCGCCAGCAGCCCCGTGGCGAGGGCGAACACTGAAGCTTTCTTT
CDR3aa: CASSPVARANTEAFF
v_gene: TRBV5-1
d_gene: .
abundance: .
j_gene: TRBJ1-1

CDR3nt: TGTGCCAGCTATACAGGGGGCCATTTCAACATTCAGTACTTC
CDR3aa: CASYTGGHFNIQYF
v_gene: TRBV2
d_gene: TRBD1
abundance: .
j_gene: TRBJ2-4

CDR3nt: TGTGCCGTACTTAGCTTCCGCTGGAGTGACTACGATGAGCAGTTCTTC
CDR3aa: CAVLSFRWSDYDEQFF
v_gene: TRBV7-9
d_gene: .
abundance: once
j_gene: TRBJ2-1

CDR3nt: TGCAGCGTCCAGACAGTAGAGCAGTTCTTC
CDR3aa: CSVQTVEQFF
v_gene: TRBV29-1
d_gene: .
abundance: once
j_gene: TRBJ2-1

CDR3nt: TGCAGCGTCTTAAGCCGGAGGAGTGAGCAGTTCTTC
CDR3aa: CSVLSRRSEQFF
v_gene: TRBV29-1
d_gene: .
abundance: .
j_gene: TRBJ2-1

CDR3nt: TGTGCCAGCAGCTTTGGGACAGGGTACAATGAGCAGTTCTTC
CDR3aa: CASSFGTGYNEQFF
v_gene: TRBV5-5
d_gene: TRBD1
abundance: once
j_gene: TRBJ2-1

CDR3nt: TGTGCTAGCAGCCCGACTAGCGGGGGTCGGACTAGCACAGATACGCAGTATTTT
CDR3aa: CASSPTSGGRTSTDTQYF
v_gene: TRBV7-7
d_gene: TRBD2
abundance: .
j_gene: TRBJ2-3

CDR3nt: TGCGCCAGCAGCCAAGAGGGGACAGCTACCGGGGAGCTGTTTTTT
CDR3aa: CASSQEGTATGELFF
v_gene: TRBV4-1
d_gene: TRBD1
abundance: .
j_gene: TRBJ2-2

CDR3nt: TGTGCCAGCAGTGAAGCGCTGGGGCCCGACTACGAGCAGTACTTC
CDR3aa: CASSEALGPDYEQYF
v_gene: TRBV2
d_gene: .
abundance: .
j_gene: TRBJ2-7

CDR3nt: TGTGCCAGCAGCGTAGGACAGGTCCCTACCTACGAGCAGTACTTC
CDR3aa: CASSVGQVPTYEQYF
v_gene: TRBV9
d_gene: .
abundance: .
j_gene: TRBJ2-7

CDR3nt: TGTGCCAGCTCACCACCTGGGAGCTCTGGAAACACCATATATTTT
CDR3aa: CASSPPGSSGNTIYF
v_gene: TRBV18
d_gene: .
abundance: .
j_gene: TRBJ1-3

CDR3nt: TGTGCCAGTGGACAGGGATACGAGCAGTACTTC
CDR3aa: CASGQGYEQYF
v_gene: TRBV11-3
d_gene: TRBD1
abundance: .
j_gene: TRBJ2-7

CDR3nt: TGTGCCAGCAGCCAGAACGGCAGGATCTATGGCTACACCTTC
CDR3aa: CASSQNGRIYGYTF
v_gene: TRBV3-1/TRBV3-2
d_gene: .
abundance: .
j_gene: TRBJ1-2

CDR3nt: TGCGCCAGCAGCTTGACACTATCCAACACCGGGGAGCTGTTTTTT
CDR3aa: CASSLTLSNTGELFF
v_gene: TRBV5-1
d_gene: .
abundance: .
j_gene: TRBJ2-2

CDR3nt: TGTGCCAGCAGTGGGGACAGCCACCCTTGGGTCGCCGGGGAGCTGTTTTTT
CDR3aa: CASSGDSHPWVAGELFF
v_gene: TRBV6-1
d_gene: TRBD1
abundance: .
j_gene: TRBJ2-2

CDR3nt: TGTGCCACCAGCAGTATGGGGGAGGGCGCCGTCAATGAGCAGTTCTTC
CDR3aa: CATSSMGEGAVNEQFF
v_gene: TRBV15
d_gene: TRBD2
abundance: .
j_gene: TRBJ2-1

CDR3nt: TGTGCCAGCAGTTATGGAGTGGAGAGCGGGGAGCTGTTTTTT
CDR3aa: CASSYGVESGELFF
v_gene: TRBV6-5
d_gene: .
abundance: .
j_gene: TRBJ2-2

CDR3nt: TGTGCCAGCAGCCGTATATCGGGGGGTAGCGATATTACCGGGGAGCTGTTTTTT
CDR3aa: CASSRISGGSDITGELFF
v_gene: TRBV7-8
d_gene: TRBD2
abundance: .
j_gene: TRBJ2-2

CDR3nt: TGTGCCTGGAGTGCTGACACCATATATTTT
CDR3aa: CAWSADTIYF
v_gene: TRBV30
d_gene: .
abundance: .
j_gene: TRBJ1-3

CDR3nt: TGTGCCAGCAGTAACCTCCGTGAGACTAGCGGGCTTCTAGGTTTCTTC
CDR3aa: CASSNLRETSGLLGFF
v_gene: TRBV2
d_gene: TRBD2
abundance: .
j_gene: TRBJ2-1

CDR3nt: TGTGCCAGCAGCGTAGGACAGGGACCCTACGAGCAGTACTTC
CDR3aa: CASSVGQGPYEQYF
v_gene: TRBV9
d_gene: TRBD1
abundance: .
j_gene: TRBJ2-7

CDR3nt: TGTGCCAGCAGACAGAATAGCAATCAGCCCCAGCATTTT
CDR3aa: CASRQNSNQPQHF
v_gene: TRBV6-5
d_gene: .
abundance: .
j_gene: TRBJ1-5

CDR3nt: TGTGCCAGCTCGCGACTAGTTAACACCGGGGAGCTGTTTTTT
CDR3aa: CASSRLVNTGELFF
v_gene: TRBV7-9
d_gene: .
abundance: .
j_gene: TRBJ2-2

CDR3nt: TGTGCCAGCAGCCGCAGGGGACTAGTGGTTCTTGCCGGGGAGCTGTTTTTT
CDR3aa: CASSRRGLVVLAGELFF
v_gene: TRBV7-2
d_gene: TRBD2
abundance: once
j_gene: TRBJ2-2

CDR3nt: TGTGCCAGCAGCTTGGAGGCAGGGGACCAAGAGACCCAGTACTTC
CDR3aa: CASSLEAGDQETQYF
v_gene: TRBV5-4
d_gene: .
abundance: .
j_gene: TRBJ2-5

CDR3nt: TGTGCCAGCAGTTTATCGAGCACAGATAACACTGAAGCTTTCTTT
CDR3aa: CASSLSSTDNTEAFF
v_gene: TRBV27
d_gene: .
abundance: .
j_gene: TRBJ1-1

CDR3nt: TGCGCCAGCAGCCCCGCGCCCGGACAGGGAGGAGCTGAAGCTTTCTTT
CDR3aa: CASSPAPGQGGAEAFF
v_gene: TRBV5-1
d_gene: TRBD1
abundance: .
j_gene: TRBJ1-1

CDR3nt: TGTGCCAGCAGCTACCTGACAGGGACAGATACGCAGTATTTT
CDR3aa: CASSYLTGTDTQYF
v_gene: TRBV5-6
d_gene: TRBD1
abundance: .
j_gene: TRBJ2-3

CDR3nt: TGTGCCAGCTCACCACTCGGGGGCACTGAAGCTTTCTTT
CDR3aa: CASSPLGGTEAFF
v_gene: TRBV18
d_gene: .
abundance: .
j_gene: TRBJ1-1

CDR3nt: TGCGCCAGCAGTGGTAGCGGTACGAACACCGGGGAGCTGTTTTTT
CDR3aa: CASSGSGTNTGELFF
v_gene: TRBV10-1
d_gene: .
abundance: .
j_gene: TRBJ2-2

CDR3nt: TGTGCCAGCAGGGGGACAGACAATAATTCACCCCTCCACTTT
CDR3aa: CASRGTDNNSPLHF
v_gene: TRBV6-4
d_gene: TRBD1
abundance: .
j_gene: TRBJ1-6

CDR3nt: TGTGCCAGCAGCCAATGTCTTTGGTGCGGGACTAGCGGGGACAGCTCCTACGAGCAGTACTTC
CDR3aa: CASSQCLWCGTSGDSSYEQYF
v_gene: TRBV3-1/TRBV3-2
d_gene: TRBD2
abundance: .
j_gene: TRBJ2-7

CDR3nt: TGTGCCAGCAGAGCCCCCAGCGGGAGGGCCCTCAACAATGAGCAGTTCTTC
CDR3aa: CASRAPSGRALNNEQFF
v_gene: TRBV27
d_gene: TRBD2
abundance: .
j_gene: TRBJ2-1

CDR3nt: TGTGCCAGCAGTTTTTTTGGAGGGCGGTGGGGCTACACCTTC
CDR3aa: CASSFFGGRWGYTF
v_gene: TRBV28
d_gene: .
abundance: few
j_gene: TRBJ1-2

CDR3nt: TGTGCCAGCTCACCCAACAGGGTGCTTCAGCCCCAGCATTTT
CDR3aa: CASSPNRVLQPQHF
v_gene: TRBV18
d_gene: .
abundance: .
j_gene: TRBJ1-5

CDR3nt: TGCGCCAGCAGATTAGGGAGAGGGGACTCGGTCGATGAGCAGTTCTTC
CDR3aa: CASRLGRGDSVDEQFF
v_gene: TRBV5-1
d_gene: .
abundance: .
j_gene: TRBJ2-1

CDR3nt: TGTGCCAGCAGTCGGACAGGTCGGAACTATGGCTACACCTTC
CDR3aa: CASSRTGRNYGYTF
v_gene: TRBV28
d_gene: TRBD1
abundance: .
j_gene: TRBJ1-2

CDR3nt: TGTGCCAGCAGCCCTGGACTTCCCTACGAGCAGTACTTC
CDR3aa: CASSPGLPYEQYF
v_gene: TRBV13
d_gene: .
abundance: .
j_gene: TRBJ2-7

CDR3nt: TGTGCCAGCAGACCGGGACAGAACCTCTACAATGAGCAGTTCTTC
CDR3aa: CASRPGQNLYNEQFF
v_gene: TRBV3-1/TRBV3-2
d_gene: TRBD1
abundance: .
j_gene: TRBJ2-1

CDR3nt: TGTGCCAGCAGCCAAGCTAACTCGCGGGACTTCGCCTACGAGCAGTACTTC
CDR3aa: CASSQANSRDFAYEQYF
v_gene: TRBV4-2
d_gene: .
abundance: .
j_gene: TRBJ2-7

CDR3nt: TGCGCCAGCAGTCATTCATCTCCGGACAACTCCCGTGGCTACACCTTC
CDR3aa: CASSHSSPDNSRGYTF
v_gene: TRBV23-1
d_gene: .
abundance: .
j_gene: TRBJ1-2

CDR3nt: TGTGCCAGTAGTGCCCGACAGGGTGAGACCCAGTACTTC
CDR3aa: CASSARQGETQYF
v_gene: TRBV19
d_gene: TRBD1
abundance: once
j_gene: TRBJ2-5

CDR3nt: TGCGCCAGCAGTGGTACAGGGAACGGCTACGAGCAGTACTTC
CDR3aa: CASSGTGNGYEQYF
v_gene: TRBV10-1
d_gene: .
abundance: .
j_gene: TRBJ2-7

CDR3nt: TGTGCCAGCAGCGTCGACGTGGGGGCCGGAGCTGGAAACACCATATATTTT
CDR3aa: CASSVDVGAGAGNTIYF
v_gene: TRBV9
d_gene: .
abundance: .
j_gene: TRBJ1-3

CDR3nt: TGTGCCAGCAAACAAGGGGGACAGAGAAACACCATATATTTT
CDR3aa: CASKQGGQRNTIYF
v_gene: TRBV6-5
d_gene: TRBD1
abundance: few
j_gene: TRBJ1-3

CDR3nt: TGTGCCAGCAGCGTCGACGACATCTATGGCTACACCTTC
CDR3aa: CASSVDDIYGYTF
v_gene: TRBV28
d_gene: .
abundance: .
j_gene: TRBJ1-2

CDR3nt: TGTGCCAGCAGTTCTCTAGCGGCAGCCAAAAACATTCAGTACTTC
CDR3aa: CASSSLAAAKNIQYF
v_gene: TRBV28
d_gene: TRBD2
abundance: .
j_gene: TRBJ2-4

CDR3nt: TGTGCCAGCAGTTTGTTGACTAGCGGCTCCTACAATGAGCAGTTCTTC
CDR3aa: CASSLLTSGSYNEQFF
v_gene: TRBV27
d_gene: TRBD2
abundance: .
j_gene: TRBJ2-1

CDR3nt: TGTGCTAGCAGCCGCCCCCCTCACCGTGGGACAGGGGGCACTAACTATGGCTACACCTTC
CDR3aa: CASSRPPHRGTGGTNYGYTF
v_gene: TRBV7-7
d_gene: TRBD1
abundance: .
j_gene: TRBJ1-2

CDR3nt: TGCGCCAGCAGCACCGGGACTAGCGGGAATCAGCAGTTCTTC
CDR3aa: CASSTGTSGNQQFF
v_gene: TRBV5-1
d_gene: TRBD2
abundance: .
j_gene: TRBJ2-1

CDR3nt: TGTGCCAGCAGCGACCAGGGGGTTGCGAATCAGCCCCAGCATTTT
CDR3aa: CASSDQGVANQPQHF
v_gene: TRBV6-5
d_gene: TRBD1
abundance: .
j_gene: TRBJ1-5